Sequencing of this TCR beta chain was carried out in a study of post-analysis software for immune sequencing data (dated by TCRdb to the mid-2010s). At the level of the whole study: Recorded disease courses included relapsing-remitting, secondary progressive and progressive-relapsing multiple sclerosis, with some patients lacking subtype annotation. A subset of samples was prepared in parallel using single-end sample barcoding, then pooled and co-amplified after Illumina adapter ligation. The patient repertoires were compared against about a dozen previously published healthy control repertoires obtained from donors aged 6 to 25 years.

To demonstrate the VDJtools post-analysis software, TCR beta repertoires were profiled from the peripheral blood of more than ten young patients with multiple sclerosis. The patients with multiple sclerosis were children and adolescents between roughly 6 and 15 years of age. CDR1 is given as DFQATT and CDR2 as SNEGSKA, both from the germline V gene (reference sequence). V sheds 2 bases and J sheds 0 bases, leaving 19 bases between their ends. Including cysteine and phenylalanine, the CDR3 has 17 amino acids. CDR3 DNA only is kept here, 51 bases in frame from base 1. The paper as a whole reports these results and caveats: The multiple sclerosis patient group was slightly younger than the control group. Significantly lower normalized Chao1 diversity was found in multiple sclerosis patients than in controls, suggesting substantial peripheral T-cell clonal expansion. A handful of TRBV segments, including TRBV5-6, TRBV5-1 and TRBV20-1, were significantly more frequent in patients than controls. Direct clustering with F measure revealed strong co-clustering of samples prepared in the same batch, which led to a batch-effect correction.

A remark on this clonotype: Its antigen is unknown. Base-call qualities are not available, and no considerably larger clone is one nucleotide away.

The library relied on PCR. The run used an Illumina HiSeq 2500. To reduce PCR and sequencing biases, unique molecular identifiers were built into the TCR beta cDNA libraries. Roughly 0.5 million cDNA molecules were obtained per 1 to 10 million input T cells, so each molecule approximated one T cell. The same protocol used for the earlier healthy control dataset was applied to prepare and sequence the patient libraries. Samples belonging to the same batch were prepared together, multiplexed and sequenced on a shared HiSeq lane. Turning to the authors' computational methods: MIGEC handled the raw barcoded reads, throwing out single-read molecular identifier groups before consensus assembly and CDR3 extraction. VDJtools was used for post-analysis of the clonotype tables, with diversity normalized by down-sampling every dataset to the smallest sample size. In repertoire overlap clustering, CDR3 amino acid sequences, but not nucleotide sequences, were matched to correct batch-related cross-sample contamination. In TCRdb, the public reads were trimmed at Q25 with fastp and aligned with MiXCR, with productive beta chains retained. Every distinct CDR3 protein forms one entry, paired with its most common genes and DNA. The V and J calls follow TCRdb's processing rather than the paper's. Present in this sample are 550,000 to 700,000 distinct CDR3 sequences, about 44% of which were seen just once. The leading ten clones occupy 1.5% to 2% of the sample.

Specimen: blood. The receptor's source is a girl aged 10 to 17 with multiple sclerosis. The receptor chain draws on TRBV20-1 and TRBJ2-5, with TRBD1 perhaps the D gene, on 6 matching bases. In nucleotide form, the sequence is TGCAGTGCTAGACCTCACAAGCCAGGGGTGTACCAAGAGACCCAGTACTTC. The translation is CSARPHKPGVYQETQYF.